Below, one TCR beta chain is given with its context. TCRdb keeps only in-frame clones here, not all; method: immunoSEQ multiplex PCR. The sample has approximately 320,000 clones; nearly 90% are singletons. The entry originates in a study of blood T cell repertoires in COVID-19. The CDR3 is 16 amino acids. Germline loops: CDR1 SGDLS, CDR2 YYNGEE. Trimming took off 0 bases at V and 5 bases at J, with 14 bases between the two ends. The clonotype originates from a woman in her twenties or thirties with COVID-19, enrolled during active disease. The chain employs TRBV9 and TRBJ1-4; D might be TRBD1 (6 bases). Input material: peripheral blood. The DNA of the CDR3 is TGTGCCAGCAGCGTAGAAGGGGGTCCGTTGAATGAAAAACTGTTTTTT. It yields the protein CASSVEGGPLNEKLFF.